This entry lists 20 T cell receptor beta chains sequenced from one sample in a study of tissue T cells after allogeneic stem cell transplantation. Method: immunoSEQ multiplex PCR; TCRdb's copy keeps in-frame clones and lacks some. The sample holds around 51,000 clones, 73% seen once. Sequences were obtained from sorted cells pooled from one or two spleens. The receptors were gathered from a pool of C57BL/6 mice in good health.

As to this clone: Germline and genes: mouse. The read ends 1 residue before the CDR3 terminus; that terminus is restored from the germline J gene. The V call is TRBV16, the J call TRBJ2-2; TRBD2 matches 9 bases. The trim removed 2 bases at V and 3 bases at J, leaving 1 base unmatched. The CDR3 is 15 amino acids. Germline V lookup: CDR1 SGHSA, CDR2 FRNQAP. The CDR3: CASSLTGGYTGQLYF. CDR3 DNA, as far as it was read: TGTGCAAGCAGCTTAACTGGGGGGTACACCGGGCAGCTCTAC.

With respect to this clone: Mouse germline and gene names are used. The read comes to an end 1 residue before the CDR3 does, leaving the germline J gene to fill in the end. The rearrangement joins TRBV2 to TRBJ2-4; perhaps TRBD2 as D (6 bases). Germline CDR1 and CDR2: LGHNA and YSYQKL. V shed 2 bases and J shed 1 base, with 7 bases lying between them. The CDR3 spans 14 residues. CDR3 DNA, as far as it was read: TGTGCCAGCAGCCAAATGGGGGGTCAAAACACCTTGTAC. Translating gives CASSQMGGQNTLY. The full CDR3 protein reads CASSQMGGQNTLYF.

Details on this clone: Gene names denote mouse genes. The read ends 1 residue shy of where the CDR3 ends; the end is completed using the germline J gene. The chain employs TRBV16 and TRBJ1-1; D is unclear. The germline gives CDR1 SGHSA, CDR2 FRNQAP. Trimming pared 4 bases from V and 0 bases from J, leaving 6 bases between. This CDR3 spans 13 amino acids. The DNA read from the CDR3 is TGTGCAAGCAGCTACGGGACAAACACAGAAGTCTTC. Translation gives CASSYGTNTEVF. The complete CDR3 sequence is CASSYGTNTEVFF. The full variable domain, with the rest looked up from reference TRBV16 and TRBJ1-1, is NAGVIQTPRHKVTGKGQEATLWCEPISGHSAVFWYRQTIVQGLEFLTYFRNQAPIDDSGMPKERFSAQMPNQSHSTLKIQSTQPQDSAVYLCASSYGTNTEVFFGKGTRLTVV.

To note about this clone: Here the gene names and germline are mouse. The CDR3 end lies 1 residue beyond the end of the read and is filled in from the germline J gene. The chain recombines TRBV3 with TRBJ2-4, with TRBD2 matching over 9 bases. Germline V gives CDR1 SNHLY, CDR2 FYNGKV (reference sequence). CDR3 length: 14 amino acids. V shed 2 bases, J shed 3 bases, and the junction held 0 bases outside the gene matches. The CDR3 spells CASSLTGGQNTLYF. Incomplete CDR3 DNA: TGTGCCAGCAGCTTAACTGGGGGGCAAAACACCTTGTAC.

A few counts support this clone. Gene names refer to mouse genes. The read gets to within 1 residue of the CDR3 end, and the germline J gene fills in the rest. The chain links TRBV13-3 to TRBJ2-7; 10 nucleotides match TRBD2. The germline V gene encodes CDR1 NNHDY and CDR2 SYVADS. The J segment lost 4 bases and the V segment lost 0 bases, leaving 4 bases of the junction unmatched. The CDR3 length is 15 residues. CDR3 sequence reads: CASSDAAGGAYEQYF. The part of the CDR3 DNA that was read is TGTGCCAGCAGTGATGCGGCTGGGGGGGCTTATGAACAGTAC.

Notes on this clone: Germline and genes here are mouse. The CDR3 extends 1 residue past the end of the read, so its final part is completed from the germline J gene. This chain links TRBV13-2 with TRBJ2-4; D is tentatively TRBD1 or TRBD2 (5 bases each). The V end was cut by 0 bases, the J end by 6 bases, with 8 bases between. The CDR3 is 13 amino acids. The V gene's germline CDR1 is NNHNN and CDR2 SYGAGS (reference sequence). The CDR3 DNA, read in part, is TGTGCCAGCGGTGATGATGGGGCGAACACCTTGTAC. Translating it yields CASGDDGANTLY. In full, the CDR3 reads CASGDDGANTLYF.

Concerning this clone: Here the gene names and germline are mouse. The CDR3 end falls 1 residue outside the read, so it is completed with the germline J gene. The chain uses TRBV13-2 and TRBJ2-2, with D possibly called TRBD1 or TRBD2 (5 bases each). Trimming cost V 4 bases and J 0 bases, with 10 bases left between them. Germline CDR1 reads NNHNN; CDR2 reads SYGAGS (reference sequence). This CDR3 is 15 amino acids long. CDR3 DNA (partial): TGTGCCAGCGGTACCCGGGGGACAAACACCGGGCAGCTCTAC. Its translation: CASGTRGTNTGQLY. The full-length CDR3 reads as CASGTRGTNTGQLYF.

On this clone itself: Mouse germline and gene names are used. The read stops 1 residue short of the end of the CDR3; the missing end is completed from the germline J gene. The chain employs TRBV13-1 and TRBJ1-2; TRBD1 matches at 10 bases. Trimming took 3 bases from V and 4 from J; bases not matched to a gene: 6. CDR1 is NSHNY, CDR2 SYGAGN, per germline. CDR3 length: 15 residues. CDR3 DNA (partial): TGTGCCAGCAGTGTACCGGGACAGGGGACCTCCGACTACACC. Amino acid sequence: CASSVPGQGTSDYT. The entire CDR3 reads CASSVPGQGTSDYTF.

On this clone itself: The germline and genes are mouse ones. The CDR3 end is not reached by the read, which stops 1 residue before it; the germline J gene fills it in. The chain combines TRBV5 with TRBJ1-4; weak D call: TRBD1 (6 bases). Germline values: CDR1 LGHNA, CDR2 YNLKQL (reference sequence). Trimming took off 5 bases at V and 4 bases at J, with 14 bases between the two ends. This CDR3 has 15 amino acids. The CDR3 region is CASSSGHHYNERLFF. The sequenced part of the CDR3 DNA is TGTGCCAGCAGCTCGGGACACCATTACAACGAAAGATTATTT.

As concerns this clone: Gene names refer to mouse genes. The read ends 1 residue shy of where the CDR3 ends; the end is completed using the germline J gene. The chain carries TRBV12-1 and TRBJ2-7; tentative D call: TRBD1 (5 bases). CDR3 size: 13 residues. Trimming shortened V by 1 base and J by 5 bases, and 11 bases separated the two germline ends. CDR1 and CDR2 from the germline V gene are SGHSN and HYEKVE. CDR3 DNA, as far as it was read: TGTGCCAGCTCTCTAGTTCAGGGTGATGAACAGTAC. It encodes CASSLVQGDEQY. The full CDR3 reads CASSLVQGDEQYF.

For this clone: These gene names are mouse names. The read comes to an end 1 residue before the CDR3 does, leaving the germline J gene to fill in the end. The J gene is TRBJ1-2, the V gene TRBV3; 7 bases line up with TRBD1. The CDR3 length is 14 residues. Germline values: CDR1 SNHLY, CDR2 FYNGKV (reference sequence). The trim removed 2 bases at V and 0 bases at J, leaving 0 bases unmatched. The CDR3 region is CASSLTGANSDYTF. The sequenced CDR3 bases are TGTGCCAGCAGCTTAACAGGGGCAAACTCCGACTACACC.

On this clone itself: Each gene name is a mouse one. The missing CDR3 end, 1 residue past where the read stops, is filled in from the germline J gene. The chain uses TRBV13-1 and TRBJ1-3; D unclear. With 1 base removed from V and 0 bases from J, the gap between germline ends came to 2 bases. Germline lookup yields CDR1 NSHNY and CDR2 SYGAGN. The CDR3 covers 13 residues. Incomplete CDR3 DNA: TGTGCCAGCAGTGATTTTTCTGGAAATACGCTCTAT. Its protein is CASSDFSGNTLY. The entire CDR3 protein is CASSDFSGNTLYF.

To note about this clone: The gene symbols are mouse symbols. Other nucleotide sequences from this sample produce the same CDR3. CDR3 residues: CASGEGAETLYF. CDR3 DNA (partial): TGTGCCAGCGGTGAGGGAGCAGAAACGCTGTAT. The chain carries TRBV13-2 and TRBJ2-3, with D hard to call. The read ends 1 residue shy of where the CDR3 ends; the end is completed using the germline J gene. Germline lookup yields CDR1 NNHNN and CDR2 SYGAGS (reference sequence). The CDR3 spans 12 residues. V lost 2 bases and J lost 3, with 4 bases in between.

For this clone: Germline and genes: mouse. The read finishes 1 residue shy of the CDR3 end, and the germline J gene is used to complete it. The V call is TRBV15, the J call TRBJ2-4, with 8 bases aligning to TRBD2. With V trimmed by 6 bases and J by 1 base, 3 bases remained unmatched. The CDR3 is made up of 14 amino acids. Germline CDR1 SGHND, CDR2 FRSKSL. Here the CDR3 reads CASSPLGGQNTLYF. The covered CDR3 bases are TGTGCCAGCAGCCCACTGGGGGGTCAAAACACCTTGTAC.

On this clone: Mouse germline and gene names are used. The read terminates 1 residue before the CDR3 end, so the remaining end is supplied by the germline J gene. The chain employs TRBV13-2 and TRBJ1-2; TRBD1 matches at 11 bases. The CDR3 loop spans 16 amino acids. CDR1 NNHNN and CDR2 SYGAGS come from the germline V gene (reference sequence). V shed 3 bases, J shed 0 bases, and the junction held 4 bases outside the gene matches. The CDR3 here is CASGVPGQGANSDYTF. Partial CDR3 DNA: TGTGCCAGCGGTGTCCCGGGACAGGGGGCAAACTCCGACTACACC.

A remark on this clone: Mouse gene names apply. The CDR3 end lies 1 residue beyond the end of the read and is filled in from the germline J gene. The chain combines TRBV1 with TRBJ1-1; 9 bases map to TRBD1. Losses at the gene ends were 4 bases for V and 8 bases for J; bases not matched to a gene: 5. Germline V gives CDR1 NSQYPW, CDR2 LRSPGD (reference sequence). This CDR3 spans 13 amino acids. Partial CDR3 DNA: TGCACCTGCAGTGGGACAGGGGATGAGGAAGTCTTC. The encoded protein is CTCSGTGDEEVF. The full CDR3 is CTCSGTGDEEVFF.

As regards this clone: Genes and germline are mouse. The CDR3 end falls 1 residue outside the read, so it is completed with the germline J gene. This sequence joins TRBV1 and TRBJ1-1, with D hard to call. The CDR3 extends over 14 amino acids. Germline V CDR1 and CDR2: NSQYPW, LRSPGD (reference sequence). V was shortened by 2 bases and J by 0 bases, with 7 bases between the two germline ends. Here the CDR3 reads CTCSAPGANTEVFF. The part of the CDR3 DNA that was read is TGCACCTGCAGTGCACCGGGAGCAAACACAGAAGTCTTC.

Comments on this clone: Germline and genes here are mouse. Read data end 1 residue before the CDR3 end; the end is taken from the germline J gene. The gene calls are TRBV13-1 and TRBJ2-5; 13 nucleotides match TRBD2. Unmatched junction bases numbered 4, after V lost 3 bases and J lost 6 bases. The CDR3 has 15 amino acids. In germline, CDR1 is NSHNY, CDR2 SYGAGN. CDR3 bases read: TGTGCCAGCAGTGTCGGACTGGGGGGGCCGGACACCCAGTAC. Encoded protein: CASSVGLGGPDTQY. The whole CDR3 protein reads CASSVGLGGPDTQYF.

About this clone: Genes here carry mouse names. CDR3 bases read: TGTGCCAGCAGTGATGGGGGGGAAACGCTGTAT. It codes for CASSDGGETLY. The whole CDR3 is CASSDGGETLYF. V and J are TRBV13-1 and TRBJ2-3; D is tentatively TRBD1 or TRBD2 (5 bases each). The CDR3 is cut off 1 residue early in the read; its end comes from the germline J gene. CDR3 length equals 12 residues. Germline assignment: CDR1 NSHNY and CDR2 SYGAGN. Trimming took off 0 bases at V and 6 bases at J, with 5 bases between the two ends.

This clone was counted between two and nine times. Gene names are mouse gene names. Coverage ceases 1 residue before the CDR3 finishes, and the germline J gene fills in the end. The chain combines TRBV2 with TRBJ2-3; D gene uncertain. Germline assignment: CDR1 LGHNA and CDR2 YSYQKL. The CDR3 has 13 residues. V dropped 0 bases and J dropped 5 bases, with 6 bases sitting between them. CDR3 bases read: TGTGCCAGCAGCCAAGAACGGGGAGAAACGCTGTAT. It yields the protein CASSQERGETLY. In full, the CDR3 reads CASSQERGETLYF.